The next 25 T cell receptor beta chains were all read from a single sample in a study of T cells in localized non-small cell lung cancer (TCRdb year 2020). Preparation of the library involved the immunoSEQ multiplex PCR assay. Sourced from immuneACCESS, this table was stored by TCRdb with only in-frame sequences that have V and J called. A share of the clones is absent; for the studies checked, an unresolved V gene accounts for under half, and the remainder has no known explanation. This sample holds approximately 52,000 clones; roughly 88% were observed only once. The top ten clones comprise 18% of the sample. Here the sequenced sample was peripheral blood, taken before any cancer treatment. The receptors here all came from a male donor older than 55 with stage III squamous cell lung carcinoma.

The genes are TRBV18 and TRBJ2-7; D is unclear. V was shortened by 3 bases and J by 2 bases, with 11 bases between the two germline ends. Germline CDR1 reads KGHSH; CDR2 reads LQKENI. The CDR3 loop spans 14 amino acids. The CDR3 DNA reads TGTGCCAGCTCACCGGGTCAGGCGACCTACGAGCAGTACTTC. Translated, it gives CASSPGQATYEQYF.

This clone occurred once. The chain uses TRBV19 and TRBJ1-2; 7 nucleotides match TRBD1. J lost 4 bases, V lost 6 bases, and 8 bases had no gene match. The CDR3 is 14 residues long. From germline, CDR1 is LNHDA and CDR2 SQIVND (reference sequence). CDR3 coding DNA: TGTGCCAGTAGCGCCTTACAGGGGAGCTATGGCTACACCTTC. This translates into CASSALQGSYGYTF.

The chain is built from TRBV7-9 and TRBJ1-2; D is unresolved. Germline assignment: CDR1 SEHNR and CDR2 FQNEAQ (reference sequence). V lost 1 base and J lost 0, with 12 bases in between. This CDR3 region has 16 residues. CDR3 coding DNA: TGTGCCAGCAGCTTAGGGGCCTCTGGAGCTAACTATGGCTACACCTTC. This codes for CASSLGASGANYGYTF.

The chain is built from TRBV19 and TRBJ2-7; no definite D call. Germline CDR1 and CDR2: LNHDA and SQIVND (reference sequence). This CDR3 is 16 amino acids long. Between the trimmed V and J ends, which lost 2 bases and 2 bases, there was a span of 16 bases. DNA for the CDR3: TGTGCCAGTAGTATAAATCTACAGCGAGGAACCTACGAGCAGTACTTC. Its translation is CASSINLQRGTYEQYF. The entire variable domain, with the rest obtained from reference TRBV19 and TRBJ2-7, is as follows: DGGITQSPKYLFRKEGQNVTLSCEQNLNHDAMYWYRQDPGQGLRLIYYSQIVNDFQKGDIAEGYSVSREKKESFPLTVTSAQKNPTAFYLCASSINLQRGTYEQYFGPGTRLTVT.

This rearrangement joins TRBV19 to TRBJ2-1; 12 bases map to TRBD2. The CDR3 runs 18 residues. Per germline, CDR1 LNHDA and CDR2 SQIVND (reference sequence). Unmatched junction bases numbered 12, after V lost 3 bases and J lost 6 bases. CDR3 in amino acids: CASSMWLAGGSYPNEQFF. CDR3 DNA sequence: TGTGCCAGTAGTATGTGGCTAGCGGGAGGGTCCTATCCCAATGAGCAGTTCTTC.

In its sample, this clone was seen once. The CDR3 DNA follows: TGTGCCAGCTCACCACCGGGTCGGGACTTAGTCGGGGAGCTGTTTTTT. The encoded protein is CASSPPGRDLVGELFF. This rearrangement joins TRBV18 to TRBJ2-2; tentatively, D is TRBD2 (6 bases). In germline, CDR1 is KGHSH, CDR2 LQKENI. With 0 bases removed from V and 7 bases from J, the gap between germline ends came to 15 bases. This CDR3 has 16 amino acids.

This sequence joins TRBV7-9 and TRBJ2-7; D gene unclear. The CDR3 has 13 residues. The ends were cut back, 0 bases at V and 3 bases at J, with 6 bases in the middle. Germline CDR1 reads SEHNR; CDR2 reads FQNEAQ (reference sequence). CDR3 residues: CASSLASRYEQYF. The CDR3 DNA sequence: TGTGCCAGCAGCTTAGCGAGTCGCTACGAGCAGTACTTC.

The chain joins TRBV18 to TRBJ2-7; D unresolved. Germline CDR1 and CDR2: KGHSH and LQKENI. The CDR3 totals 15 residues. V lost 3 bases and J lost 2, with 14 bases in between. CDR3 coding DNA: TGTGCCAGCTCACCTCCAAGCCCCCTTGCCTACGAGCAGTACTTC. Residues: CASSPPSPLAYEQYF.

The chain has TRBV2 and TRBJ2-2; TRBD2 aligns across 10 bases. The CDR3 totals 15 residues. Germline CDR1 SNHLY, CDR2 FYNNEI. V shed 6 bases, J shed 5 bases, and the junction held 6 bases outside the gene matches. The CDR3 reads CASSLAGGYTGELFF. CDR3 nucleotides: TGTGCCAGCAGCTTAGCGGGGGGATATACCGGGGAGCTGTTTTTT.

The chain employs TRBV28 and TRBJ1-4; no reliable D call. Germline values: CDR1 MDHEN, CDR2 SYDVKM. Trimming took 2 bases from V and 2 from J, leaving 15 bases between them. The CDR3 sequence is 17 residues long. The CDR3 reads CASSLATEGITNEKLFF. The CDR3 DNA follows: TGTGCCAGCAGTTTAGCTACTGAAGGGATCACTAATGAAAAACTGTTTTTT. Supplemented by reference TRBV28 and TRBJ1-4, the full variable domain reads DVKVTQSSRYLVKRTGEKVFLECVQDMDHENMFWYRQDPGLGLRLIYFSYDVKMKEKGDIPEGYSVSREKKERFSLILESASTNQTSMYLCASSLATEGITNEKLFFGSGTQLSVL.

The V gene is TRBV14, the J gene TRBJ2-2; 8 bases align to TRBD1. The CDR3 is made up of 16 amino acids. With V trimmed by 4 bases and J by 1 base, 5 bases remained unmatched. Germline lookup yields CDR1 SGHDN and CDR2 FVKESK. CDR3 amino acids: CASSRGQAGNTGELFF. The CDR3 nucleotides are TGTGCCAGCAGCCGGGGACAGGCGGGGAACACCGGGGAGCTGTTTTTT.

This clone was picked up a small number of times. The CDR3 DNA follows: TGTGCCAGCAGCCACGGTGGGGATACGCAGTATTTT. As protein: CASSHGGDTQYF. This sequence joins TRBV7-8 and TRBJ2-3; D remains ambiguous. Germline V gene lookup returns CDR1 SGHVS and CDR2 FQNEAQ. The CDR3 totals 12 residues. V lost 5 bases and J lost 6, with 9 bases in between.

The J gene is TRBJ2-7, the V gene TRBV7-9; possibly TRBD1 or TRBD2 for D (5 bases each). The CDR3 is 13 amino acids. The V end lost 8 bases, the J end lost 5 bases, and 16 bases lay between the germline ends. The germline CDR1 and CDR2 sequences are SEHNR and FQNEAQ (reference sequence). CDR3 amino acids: CASHRTESHEQYF. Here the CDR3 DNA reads TGTGCCAGCCACAGGACTGAGTCTCACGAGCAGTACTTC.

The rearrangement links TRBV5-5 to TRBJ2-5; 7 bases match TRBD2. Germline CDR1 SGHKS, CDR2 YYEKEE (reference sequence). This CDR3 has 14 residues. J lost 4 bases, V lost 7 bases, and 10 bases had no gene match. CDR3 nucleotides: TGTGCCAGCCAGCCGCCGGGGGGAGGAGAGACCCAGTACTTC. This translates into CASQPPGGGETQYF.

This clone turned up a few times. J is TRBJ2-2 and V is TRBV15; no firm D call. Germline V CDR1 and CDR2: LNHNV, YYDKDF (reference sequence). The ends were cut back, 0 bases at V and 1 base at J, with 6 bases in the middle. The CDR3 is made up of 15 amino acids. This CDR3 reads CATSRDRWNTGELFF. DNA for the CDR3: TGTGCCACCAGCAGAGATCGATGGAACACCGGGGAGCTGTTTTTT.

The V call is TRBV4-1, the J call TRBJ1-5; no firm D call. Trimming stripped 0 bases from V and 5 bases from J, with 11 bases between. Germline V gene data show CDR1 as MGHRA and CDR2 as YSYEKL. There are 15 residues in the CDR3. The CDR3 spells CASSQEGTSDQPQHF. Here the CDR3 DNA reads TGCGCCAGCAGCCAAGAGGGCACCAGCGATCAGCCCCAGCATTTT.

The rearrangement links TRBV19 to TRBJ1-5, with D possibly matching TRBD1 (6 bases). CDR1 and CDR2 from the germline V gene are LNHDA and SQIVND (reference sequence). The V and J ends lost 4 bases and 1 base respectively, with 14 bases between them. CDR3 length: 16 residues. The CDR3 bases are TGTGCCAGTAGTACTGCAGGGGTGGGGAGCAATCAGCCCCAGCATTTT. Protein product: CASSTAGVGSNQPQHF.

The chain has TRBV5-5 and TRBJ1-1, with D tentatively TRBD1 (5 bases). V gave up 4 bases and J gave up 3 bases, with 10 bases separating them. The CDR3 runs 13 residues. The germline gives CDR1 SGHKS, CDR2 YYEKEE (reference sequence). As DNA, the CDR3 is TGTGCCAGCAGCCGGCCGGGGGACACTGAAGCTTTCTTT. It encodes CASSRPGDTEAFF.

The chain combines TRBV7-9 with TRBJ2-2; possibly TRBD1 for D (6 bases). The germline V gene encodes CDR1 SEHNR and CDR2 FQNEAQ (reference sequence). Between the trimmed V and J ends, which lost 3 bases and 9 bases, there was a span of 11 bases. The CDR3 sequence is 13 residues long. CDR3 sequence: CASSFWGRRELFF. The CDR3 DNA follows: TGTGCCAGCAGCTTCTGGGGGCGCAGGGAGCTGTTTTTT.

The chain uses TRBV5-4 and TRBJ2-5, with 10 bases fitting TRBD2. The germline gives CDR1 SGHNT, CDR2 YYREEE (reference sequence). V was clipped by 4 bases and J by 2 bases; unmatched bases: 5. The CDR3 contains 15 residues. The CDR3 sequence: CASSARTSGQETQYF. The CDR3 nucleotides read TGTGCCAGCAGCGCTAGGACTAGCGGACAAGAGACCCAGTACTTC.

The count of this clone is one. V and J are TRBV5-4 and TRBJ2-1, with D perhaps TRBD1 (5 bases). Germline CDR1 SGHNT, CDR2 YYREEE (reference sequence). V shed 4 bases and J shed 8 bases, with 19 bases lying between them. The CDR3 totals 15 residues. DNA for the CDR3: TGTGCCAGCAGCCCAGGGTTCCAAAGCTTTCATGAGCAGTTCTTC. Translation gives CASSPGFQSFHEQFF.

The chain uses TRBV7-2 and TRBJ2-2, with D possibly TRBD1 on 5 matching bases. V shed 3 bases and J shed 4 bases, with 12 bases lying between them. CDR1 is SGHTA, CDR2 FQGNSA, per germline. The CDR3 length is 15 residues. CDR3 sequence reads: CASSFTGTTTGELFF. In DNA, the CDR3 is TGTGCCAGCAGCTTTACAGGAACCACCACCGGGGAGCTGTTTTTT.

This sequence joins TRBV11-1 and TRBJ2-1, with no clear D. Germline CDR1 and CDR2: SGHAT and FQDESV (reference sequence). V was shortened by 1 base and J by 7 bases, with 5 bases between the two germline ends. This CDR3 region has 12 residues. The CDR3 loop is CASSLDRNEQFF. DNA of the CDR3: TGTGCCAGCAGCTTAGACAGAAATGAGCAGTTCTTC.

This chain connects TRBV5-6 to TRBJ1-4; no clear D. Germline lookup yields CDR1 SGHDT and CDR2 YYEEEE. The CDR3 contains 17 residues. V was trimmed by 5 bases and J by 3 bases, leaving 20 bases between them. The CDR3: CASSFRLPERSNEKLFF. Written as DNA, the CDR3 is TGTGCCAGCAGTTTCAGATTACCGGAGCGGTCTAATGAAAAACTGTTTTTT.

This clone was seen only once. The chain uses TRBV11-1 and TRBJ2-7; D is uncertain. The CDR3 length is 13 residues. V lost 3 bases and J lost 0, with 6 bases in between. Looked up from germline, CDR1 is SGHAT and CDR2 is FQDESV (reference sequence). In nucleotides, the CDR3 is TGTGCCAGCAGCTTCTTAGCCTCCTACGAGCAGTACTTC. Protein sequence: CASSFLASYEQYF.